The 27 T cell receptor beta chains below come from one sample, sequenced in a study of EBV T-cell therapy then PD-1 blockade in nasopharyngeal carcinoma. Data came from immunoSEQ multiplex PCR; TCRdb stores just in-frame clones and leaves some out. The sample has 20,000 to 25,000 clones; under 90% are singletons. Their recognized antigens are unknown. Stated treatment: AdE1-LMPpoly-expanded autologous EBV-specific T-cell therapy followed by anti-PD-1 nivolumab. The sample in question was CD8+ T cells from blood, obtained at day -245 from a patient whose treatment included autologous EBV-specific T cells and nivolumab. The receptors shown here come from a man aged 35 to 55 with nasopharyngeal carcinoma.

The J gene is TRBJ2-1, the V gene TRBV27, with D uncertain. The CDR3 extends over 12 amino acids. CDR1 is MNHEY, CDR2 SMNVEV, per germline (reference sequence). Trimming cost V 3 bases and J 7 bases, with 7 bases left between them. The CDR3 reads CASSFSKNEQFF. CDR3 DNA sequence: TGTGCCAGCAGTTTTAGTAAGAATGAGCAGTTCTTC.

This chain connects TRBV7-6 to TRBJ1-5; D is undetermined. The V end was cut by 0 bases, the J end by 9 bases, with 18 bases between. This CDR3 comprises 16 residues. Germline CDR1 SGHVS, CDR2 FNYEAQ. CDR3 nucleotide sequence: TGTGCCAGCAGCTTAGCTGTCGGCAGGCTCGCCCGGCCCCAGCATTTT. Protein: CASSLAVGRLARPQHF.

The chain combines TRBV6-2 or TRBV6-3 with TRBJ2-3; D is unclear. CDR3 length equals 12 residues. Germline CDR1 MNHEY, CDR2 SVGEGT. Deletions cut 0 bases from V and 6 bases from J, with 4 bases between. DNA of the CDR3: TGTGCCAGCAGTTACTCCCGGGATACGCAGTATTTT. It translates to CASSYSRDTQYF.

The chain employs TRBV15 and TRBJ2-7; TRBD2 matches at 7 bases. Germline V gene sequence: CDR1 LNHNV, CDR2 YYDKDF (reference sequence). J gave up 6 bases and V 6 bases, and 5 bases lay outside the gene matches. The CDR3 covers 12 residues. CDR3 amino acids: CATRGREGEQYF. In nucleotides, the CDR3 is TGTGCCACCAGGGGCAGGGAGGGCGAGCAGTACTTC.

The chain combines TRBV6-5 with TRBJ2-6, with D possibly matching TRBD1 (5 bases). The CDR3 loop spans 15 amino acids. Looked up from germline, CDR1 is MNHEY and CDR2 is SVGAGI. Trimming took 5 bases from V and 2 from J, leaving 10 bases between them. Here the CDR3 reads CASSPQGTGANVLTF. The CDR3 coding sequence is TGTGCCAGCAGTCCCCAGGGTACTGGGGCCAACGTCCTGACTTTC.

The chain combines TRBV7-6 with TRBJ2-5; the D is unclear. The CDR3 spans 12 residues. Trimming stripped 6 bases from V and 2 bases from J, with 7 bases between. Germline CDR1 SGHVS, CDR2 FNYEAQ. This CDR3 reads CASSSYQETQYF. The CDR3 coding sequence is TGTGCCAGCAGTTCCTATCAAGAGACCCAGTACTTC.

This chain links TRBV5-1 with TRBJ2-1; D might be TRBD1 (6 bases). This CDR3 spans 14 amino acids. Trimming shortened V by 1 base and J by 1 base, and 6 bases separated the two germline ends. Germline-derived CDR1 and CDR2 are SGHRS and YFSETQ. The CDR3: CASSLRGSYNEQFF. The CDR3 DNA sequence: TGCGCCAGCAGCTTGAGGGGGTCCTACAATGAGCAGTTCTTC. The whole variable domain, filled in from reference TRBV5-1 and TRBJ2-1, reads KAGVTQTPRYLIKTRGQQVTLSCSPISGHRSVSWYQQTPGQGLQFLFEYFSETQRNKGNFPGRFSGRQFSNSRSEMNVSTLELGDSALYLCASSLRGSYNEQFFGPGTRLTVL.

The chain uses TRBV5-1 and TRBJ2-7; 8 positions agree with TRBD1. The germline CDR1 and CDR2 sequences are SGHRS and YFSETQ. The CDR3 sequence is 14 residues long. V was clipped by 5 bases and J by 2 bases; unmatched bases: 6. The CDR3 nucleotides are TGCGCCAGCAGGGCGGACAGGGCTCCCTACGAGCAGTACTTC. Residues: CASRADRAPYEQYF.

The chain links TRBV13 to TRBJ2-7; 7 nucleotides match TRBD2. The length of the CDR3 is 13 residues. CDR1 is PRHDT, CDR2 FYEKMQ, per germline (reference sequence). Trimming took 0 bases from V and 6 from J; bases not matched to a gene: 2. CDR3 coding DNA: TGTGCCAGCAGCTTAGGAGGCGGGGGCGAGCAGTACTTC. This gives the protein CASSLGGGGEQYF.

The rearrangement uses TRBV3-1 (or the pseudogene TRBV3-2) and TRBJ2-5; D is undetermined. Germline lookup yields CDR1 LGHDT and CDR2 YNNKEL (reference sequence). Trimming took off 7 bases at V and 1 base at J, with 13 bases between the two ends. The CDR3 has 14 amino acids. In nucleotides, the CDR3 is TGTGCCAGCACCCCCCAGATCACCCAAGAGACCCAGTACTTC. Translating gives CASTPQITQETQYF.

This clone was observed a handful of times. The chain uses TRBV19 and TRBJ1-1; D remains unclear. V lost 7 bases to trimming and J lost 7 bases, with 16 bases between them. Germline loops: CDR1 LNHDA, CDR2 SQIVND (reference sequence). The CDR3 contains 13 residues. The DNA of the CDR3 is TGTGCCAGTAAAGTAACAGAAGTGGATGAAGCTTTCTTT. Its protein product is CASKVTEVDEAFF.

DNA of the CDR3: TGCGCCAGCAGCCAAGAAGTGACAGGGATGGGTTTGGGCACTGAAGCTTTCTTT. It specifies CASSQEVTGMGLGTEAFF. The chain employs TRBV4-3 and TRBJ1-1; 7 bases are shared with TRBD1. The CDR3 runs 18 residues. The germline V gene encodes CDR1 LGHNA and CDR2 YSLEER. The J segment lost 4 bases and the V segment lost 0 bases, leaving 14 bases of the junction unmatched.

This chain links TRBV4-1 with TRBJ2-2; 13 positions match TRBD2. CDR1 and CDR2 from the germline V gene are MGHRA and YSYEKL. The CDR3 contains 16 residues. The ends lost 5 bases at V and 5 bases at J; junction bases unmatched: 5. The CDR3 spells CASSSRTSGGTGELFF. In nucleotides, the CDR3 is TGCGCCAGCAGCTCACGGACTAGCGGGGGAACCGGGGAGCTGTTTTTT.

The genes are TRBV9 and TRBJ2-7, with 10 bases aligning to TRBD1. After removal of 4 bases from V and 5 bases from J, the junction contained 6 bases not matched to a gene. CDR1 and CDR2 from the germline V gene are SGDLS and YYNGEE. The CDR3 runs 14 residues. CDR3 amino acids: CASSTRDRGNEQYF. The CDR3 DNA reads as TGTGCCAGCAGCACCCGGGACAGGGGTAACGAGCAGTACTTC.

The rearrangement links TRBV6-1 to TRBJ2-7; weak D call: TRBD2 (6 bases). Germline values: CDR1 MNHNS, CDR2 SASEGT. The ends were cut back, 3 bases at V and 0 bases at J, with 12 bases in the middle. The CDR3 sequence is 15 residues long. DNA for the CDR3: TGTGCCAGCAGTGAGGAAGCGGGTAGCTCCTACGAGCAGTACTTC. Its translation is CASSEEAGSSYEQYF.

The V and J genes are TRBV27 and TRBJ1-5, with D possibly being TRBD1 (5 bases). Germline lookup yields CDR1 MNHEY and CDR2 SMNVEV (reference sequence). CDR3 size: 16 residues. Trimming cost V 0 bases and J 6 bases, with 15 bases left between them. CDR3 nucleotide sequence: TGTGCCAGCAGTTTATCGGTCTCAGGGAGTAGTCAGCCCCAGCATTTT. It is translated as CASSLSVSGSSQPQHF.

The gene calls are TRBV4-3 and TRBJ1-2, with TRBD1 as a possible D gene (5 bases). Germline V CDR1 and CDR2: LGHNA, YSLEER. The CDR3 spans 14 residues. V was clipped by 5 bases and J by 4 bases, with 14 bases between them. As DNA, the CDR3 is TGCGCCAGCAGCACGGAGAGGGACGCCTATGGCTACACCTTC. This sequence encodes CASSTERDAYGYTF.

The chain carries TRBV28 and TRBJ1-2; the D is unclear. Germline values: CDR1 MDHEN, CDR2 SYDVKM. V lost 2 bases to trimming and J lost 1 base, with 5 bases between them. The CDR3 consists of 13 residues. The CDR3 loop reads CASSLKDNYGYTF. The DNA for the CDR3 is TGTGCCAGCAGTTTAAAGGATAACTATGGCTACACCTTC.

This chain uses TRBV4-1 with TRBJ1-5; possible D gene TRBD1, 6 bases. Germline CDR1 MGHRA, CDR2 YSYEKL. The germline V and J ends were trimmed by 1 base and 0 bases, with 19 bases remaining between them. The CDR3 has 19 residues. CDR3 bases: TGCGCCAGCAGCCAAGTTGCCTCGGGGGACATATATAGCAATCAGCCCCAGCATTTT. Its protein is CASSQVASGDIYSNQPQHF.

This rearrangement joins TRBV6-2 or TRBV6-3 to TRBJ2-7; the match to TRBD2 covers 7 bases. J gave up 4 bases and V 5 bases, and 11 bases lay outside the gene matches. The germline V gene encodes CDR1 MNHEY and CDR2 SVGEGT. This CDR3 comprises 15 residues. The CDR3 loop is CASSKGTGGSYEQYF. The CDR3 nucleotides are TGTGCCAGCAGTAAAGGGACCGGGGGGTCGTACGAGCAGTACTTC.

V is TRBV6-2 or TRBV6-3 and J is TRBJ1-1; D is undetermined. This CDR3 has 13 residues. The germline CDR1 and CDR2 sequences are MNHEY and SVGEGT. V was clipped by 5 bases and J by 3 bases, with 10 bases between them. In nucleotides, the CDR3 is TGTGCCAGCAGTACCCCAAGGGACACTGAAGCTTTCTTT. Amino acids: CASSTPRDTEAFF.

The V and J genes are TRBV6-2 or TRBV6-3 and TRBJ2-6, with D perhaps TRBD2 (6 bases). This CDR3 has 16 residues. The germline CDR1 and CDR2 sequences are MNHEY and SVGEGT. Trimming removed 7 bases at V and 0 bases at J, with 13 bases between. CDR3: CASTPEGLSGANVLTF. The CDR3 DNA follows: TGTGCCAGCACCCCTGAGGGACTCTCTGGGGCCAACGTCCTGACTTTC.

Only one count was recorded for this clone. The chain is built from TRBV25-1 and TRBJ2-2; TRBD1 agrees at 8 bases. Germline V gives CDR1 MGHDK, CDR2 SYGVNS. This CDR3 has 18 amino acids. Trimming removed 3 bases from V and 4 bases from J; junction bases left unmatched: 13. The CDR3: CASSDALYRGFGTGELFF. CDR3 DNA sequence: TGTGCCAGCAGTGACGCACTCTACAGGGGGTTCGGCACCGGGGAGCTGTTTTTT. The full variable domain, with the rest looked up from reference TRBV25-1 and TRBJ2-2, is EADIYQTPRYLVIGTGKKITLECSQTMGHDKMYWYQQDPGMELHLIHYSYGVNSTEKGDLSSESTVSRIRTEHFPLTLESARPSHTSQYLCASSDALYRGFGTGELFFGEGSRLTVL.

V and J are TRBV15 and TRBJ2-4; no definite D call. V was cut by 9 bases and J by 0 bases, with 9 bases left in between. Germline CDR1 LNHNV, CDR2 YYDKDF (reference sequence). The CDR3 sequence is 13 residues long. CDR3 coding DNA: TGTGCCACGAGGAAAATAGCCAAAAACATTCAGTACTTC. Its protein is CATRKIAKNIQYF.

The chain combines TRBV3-1 (or the pseudogene TRBV3-2) with TRBJ2-2; D call uncertain. Between the trimmed V and J ends, which lost 2 bases and 5 bases, there was a span of 6 bases. CDR1 is LGHDT, CDR2 YNNKEL, per germline (reference sequence). This CDR3 contains 13 residues. CDR3 in amino acids: CASSQFGTGELFF. The CDR3 DNA reads as TGTGCCAGCAGCCAATTTGGAACCGGGGAGCTGTTTTTT.

J is TRBJ1-1 and V is TRBV19, with TRBD1 as a possible D gene (5 bases). V was cut by 2 bases and J by 8 bases, with 21 bases left in between. Germline V gene data show CDR1 as LNHDA and CDR2 as SQIVND (reference sequence). The CDR3 length is 16 residues. The CDR3 nucleotides are TGTGCCAGTAGTATACGGGGGTATCGGACCTGGCACGAAGCTTTCTTT. Its translation: CASSIRGYRTWHEAFF.

This chain uses TRBV27 with TRBJ2-7, with no clear D. Trimming left V 6 bases short and J 1 base short, with 10 bases between. Germline V gene sequence: CDR1 MNHEY, CDR2 SMNVEV (reference sequence). CDR3 length: 13 amino acids. CDR3 residues: CASSDVGSYEQYF. As DNA, the CDR3 is TGTGCCAGCAGCGACGTGGGTTCCTACGAGCAGTACTTC.